A selection of T cell receptor beta chains follows, all from one sample in a study of metastatic and nonmetastatic thyroid tumors. TCRdb called clones again from the PCR reads with MiXCR. Among over 65,000 clones, 12% were seen once, and the ten largest hold 7% to 9%. The sequenced sample was tumor tissue. Source of these receptors: a female donor with papillary thyroid cancer or a benign thyroid nodule (not recorded which). Some clones in this sample may be carry-over from other donors' samples. CDR3s include the opening cysteine and the closing phenylalanine or tryptophan. The order of the fields is J gene, CDR3 length, clone size, D gene, V gene, CDR3 DNA, CDR3 protein. The D gene is left open where the match is weak. The size of a clone is reported for some rows only, either as once, few or many, or as a class for expanded clones.

TRBJ2-2	14	many	NA	TRBV20-1	TGCAGTGCTAGGTATCTAGCCAACACCGGGGAGCTGTTTTTT	CSARYLANTGELFF
TRBJ2-4	19	many	TRBD1	TRBV5-1	TGCGCCAGCAGCTTCGATTGGCCGGTCGGGACAGGTGGTAAAAACATTCAGTACTTC	CASSFDWPVGTGGKNIQYF
TRBJ2-3	14	few	TRBD2	TRBV9	TGTGCCAGCAGCCCCCAGCGGGAGAGCGATACGCAGTATTTT	CASSPQRESDTQYF
TRBJ1-1	17	many	NA	TRBV7-8	TGTGCCAGCAGCCCCCTCCGGGGGGGCGGTAGGAACACTGAAGCTTTCTTT	CASSPLRGGGRNTEAFF
TRBJ2-1	10	many	NA	TRBV20-1	TGCAGTGTTAGGGGCTACCAGCAGTTCTTC	CSVRGYQQFF
TRBJ2-7	15	many	TRBD2	TRBV5-5	TGTGCCAGCAGCTTGGTTGGGACTAGCAGGTACGAGCAGTACTTC	CASSLVGTSRYEQYF
TRBJ2-4	15	NA	NA	TRBV5-1	TGCGCCAGCAGCCCTGGGGAGAACACCAAAAACATTCAGTACTTC	CASSPGENTKNIQYF
TRBJ2-1	17	many	TRBD2	TRBV19	TGTGCCAGTAGTAGATGGGCGGGAGGTAGCTCCTACAATGAGCAGTTCTTC	CASSRWAGGSSYNEQFF
TRBJ2-1	15	many	TRBD2	TRBV12-3/TRBV12-4	TGTGCCAGCAGTTGGTGGGCGGGAGGGCCCAATGAGCAGTTCTTC	CASSWWAGGPNEQFF
TRBJ1-3	15	many	NA	TRBV12-3/TRBV12-4	TGTGCCAGCAGTTTACCGGCGCAGGGCCGGTTGGCCATATATTTT	CASSLPAQGRLAIYF
TRBJ2-3	13	many	NA	TRBV6-1	TGTGCCAGCAGTCTCCGGGCGACAGATACGCAGTATTTT	CASSLRATDTQYF
TRBJ1-1	13	NA	NA	TRBV7-6	TGTGCCAGCAAGGAGGGGGTTAACACTGAAGCTTTCTTT	CASKEGVNTEAFF
TRBJ2-3	17	many	NA	TRBV7-3	TGTGCCAGCAGCCCAACACATTATGGGACTAGCACAGATACGCAGTATTTT	CASSPTHYGTSTDTQYF
TRBJ1-1	13	many	NA	TRBV10-2	TGCGCCAGCAGTGAGTCGAGGAACTTCGAAGCTTTCTTT	CASSESRNFEAFF
TRBJ2-7	14	many	TRBD1	TRBV9	TGTGCCAGCAGCGCTCCGGGACAGACCTACGAGCAGTACTTC	CASSAPGQTYEQYF
TRBJ2-1	13	many	TRBD2	TRBV7-8	TGTGCCACCGCGGGACTAGCGGGAGGTGAGCAGTTCTTC	CATAGLAGGEQFF
TRBJ2-1	15	many	TRBD1	TRBV20-1	TGCAGTGCTAAGGGACAGGGGGCGGAATACAATGAGCAGTTCTTC	CSAKGQGAEYNEQFF
TRBJ2-1	17	NA	NA	TRBV20-1	TGCAGTGCTAGAGATCTATTACTAGAGGGGCCGTACAATGAGCAGTTCTTC	CSARDLLLEGPYNEQFF